These 23 T cell receptor beta chains were sequenced from one sample in a study of CD8 T cells in ankylosing spondylitis. Using its own MiXCR run on the 5' RACE reads, TCRdb lists one record per CDR3 protein. The table lists 250,000 or so distinct CDR3 sequences, roughly a tenth of them singletons. Sequencing was carried out using blood, either unsorted or a sorted T cell fraction (not recorded which). The receptors were gathered from a male donor with ankylosing spondylitis or in good health (not recorded which).

This clonotype was counted ten times or more. The chain recombines TRBV27 with TRBJ2-5; D perhaps matches TRBD2 (6 bases). The CDR3 contains 15 residues. CDR1 is MNHEY and CDR2 is SMNVEV in the germline V gene (reference sequence). Between the trimmed V and J ends, which lost 7 bases and 1 base, there was a span of 16 bases. This chain's CDR3 is CASNEGSGLQETQYF. The CDR3, as DNA: TGTGCCAGCAATGAGGGATCGGGACTCCAAGAGACCCAGTACTTC.

This clonotype has more than one count but fewer than ten. This chain links TRBV6-5 with TRBJ2-2; a weak D match, TRBD2 (6 bases). CDR1 and CDR2 from the germline V gene are MNHEY and SVGAGI. The CDR3 spans 15 residues. Trimming pared 0 bases from V and 6 bases from J, leaving 11 bases between. The CDR3: CASSYSRLASGELFF. The CDR3 region has the DNA TGTGCCAGCAGTTACTCGAGGCTAGCGTCCGGGGAGCTGTTTTTT.

This clonotype was observed at least ten times. CDR3 in amino acids: CASSFQYPYEQYF. CDR3 bases: TGTGCCAGCAGTTTTCAGTACCCCTACGAGCAGTACTTC. This sequence joins TRBV27 and TRBJ2-7, with D unclear. V shed 3 bases and J shed 2 bases, with 8 bases lying between them. The CDR3 is 13 residues long. Germline V gene data show CDR1 as MNHEY and CDR2 as SMNVEV (reference sequence).

This clonotype was seen at least ten times. This sequence joins TRBV5-1 and TRBJ1-1; D call uncertain. The CDR3 loop spans 15 amino acids. Trimming stripped 1 base from V and 1 base from J, with 11 bases between. Germline values: CDR1 SGHRS, CDR2 YFSETQ. The CDR3 loop reads CASSLLGERNTEAFF. The CDR3 nucleotides read TGCGCCAGCAGCTTGTTGGGAGAAAGGAACACTGAAGCTTTCTTT.

This clonotype showed up many times. The chain couples TRBV20-1 to TRBJ2-1, with D uncertain. CDR1 DFQATT and CDR2 SNEGSKA come from the germline V gene (reference sequence). The V and J ends lost 2 bases and 5 bases respectively, with 13 bases between them. This CDR3 comprises 14 residues. The CDR3 DNA is TGCAGTGCTAGAAGATCTACGATCAACAATGAGCAGTTCTTC. Its protein product is CSARRSTINNEQFF.

This clonotype was counted many times. The chain carries TRBV20-1 and TRBJ2-5; TRBD2 matches at 13 bases. The germline gives CDR1 DFQATT, CDR2 SNEGSKA (reference sequence). The CDR3 totals 17 residues. V was clipped by 5 bases and J by 2 bases; unmatched bases: 11. Here the CDR3 DNA reads TGCAGTGCTTTTCTCTTCGGACTAGCGGGGGTACAAGAGACCCAGTACTTC. Residues: CSAFLFGLAGVQETQYF.

A few counts support this clonotype. This chain joins TRBV6-5 and TRBJ1-5; D is undetermined. The V end was cut by 3 bases, the J end by 5 bases, with 8 bases between. Per the germline V gene, CDR1 is MNHEY and CDR2 is SVGAGI. This CDR3 contains 13 residues. CDR3 residues: CASSYSRYQPQHF. The CDR3 DNA reads as TGTGCCAGCAGTTATTCTAGATATCAGCCCCAGCATTTT.

In this sample, this clonotype turned up many times. This chain joins TRBV5-1 and TRBJ1-4, with D possibly being TRBD1 (5 bases). V was clipped by 4 bases and J by 4 bases, with 14 bases between them. This CDR3 comprises 15 residues. Germline values: CDR1 SGHRS, CDR2 YFSETQ. CDR3 in DNA: TGCGCCAGCAGCCCCCTCGGGGGAAGTAATGAAAAACTGTTTTTT. It codes for CASSPLGGSNEKLFF.

This clonotype was seen at least ten times. For the CDR3, the DNA is TGTGCCAGCAGCCACCTCTCCGGGACAGGCTTCCAAAAACTGTTTTTT. Its translation: CASSHLSGTGFQKLFF. V is TRBV3-1 and J is TRBJ1-4; TRBD1 matches 8 bases. CDR3 length: 16 amino acids. V was clipped by 3 bases and J by 9 bases; unmatched bases: 12. Germline CDR1 LGHDT, CDR2 YNNKEL (reference sequence).

The rearrangement links TRBV12-3 or TRBV12-4 to TRBJ2-1, with 8 bases that match TRBD2. The CDR3 consists of 15 residues. The junction had 5 bases not matched to a gene; V was cut back by 3 bases and J by 4 bases. The CDR3 is CASSFGGGQYNEQFF. The CDR3 DNA reads as TGTGCCAGCAGTTTCGGCGGGGGGCAGTACAATGAGCAGTTCTTC.

This clonotype has ten or more counts. The chain links TRBV25-1 to TRBJ1-4, with D possibly TRBD1 on 6 matching bases. The CDR3 has 17 residues. Germline assignment: CDR1 MGHDK and CDR2 SYGVNS. The ends were cut back, 5 bases at V and 1 base at J, with 17 bases in the middle. DNA for the CDR3: TGTGCCAGCAGTCGGTCCAGGGGCCAAGGAACTAATGAAAAACTGTTTTTT. It translates to CASSRSRGQGTNEKLFF.

At least ten counts were recorded for this clonotype. The chain carries TRBV20-1 and TRBJ2-3; D tentatively reads TRBD1 or TRBD2 (6 bases each). V gave up 5 bases and J gave up 6 bases, with 12 bases separating them. This CDR3 spans 12 amino acids. Per germline, CDR1 DFQATT and CDR2 SNEGSKA (reference sequence). The chain's CDR3 is CSARGQHDTQYF. The CDR3, as DNA: TGCAGTGCTCGGGGGCAGCATGATACGCAGTATTTT.

The rearrangement links TRBV7-2 to TRBJ2-5, with TRBD2 matching 7 bases. The CDR3 runs 13 residues. CDR1 is SGHTA and CDR2 is FQGNSA in the germline V gene. V dropped 5 bases and J dropped 5; count of bases not matched to a gene: 5. The CDR3 spells CASSTSVSETQYF. The CDR3 DNA sequence: TGTGCCAGCAGCACTAGCGTTTCGGAGACCCAGTACTTC.

At least ten counts were recorded for this clonotype. This chain connects TRBV5-1 to TRBJ2-6; a weak D match, TRBD1 (6 bases). The CDR3 runs to 17 residues. Germline loops: CDR1 SGHRS, CDR2 YFSETQ. Trimming pared 3 bases from V and 0 bases from J, leaving 13 bases between. CDR3 sequence: CASSWGQTFSGANVLTF. The DNA for the CDR3 is TGCGCCAGCAGCTGGGGGCAGACCTTCTCTGGGGCCAACGTCCTGACTTTC.

In its sample, this clonotype was seen many times. V usage is TRBV5-1 and J usage is TRBJ1-1, with a possible D match to TRBD1 (5 bases). The V gene lost 0 bases and the J gene lost 3 bases, with 6 bases spanning the gap. Looked up from germline, CDR1 is SGHRS and CDR2 is YFSETQ. There are 13 residues in the CDR3. The CDR3 bases are TGCGCCAGCAGCTTGGACAGGCACACTGAAGCTTTCTTT. It codes for CASSLDRHTEAFF.

This clonotype was seen ten or more times. The chain carries TRBV20-1 and TRBJ2-2; 7 bases map to TRBD2. Germline V gives CDR1 DFQATT, CDR2 SNEGSKA (reference sequence). The CDR3 contains 15 residues. Trimming took 2 bases from V and 2 from J; bases not matched to a gene: 5. CDR3 loop: CSARMLAVNTGELFF. CDR3 bases: TGCAGTGCTAGAATGCTAGCGGTCAACACCGGGGAGCTGTTTTTT.

This clonotype was counted ten times or more. The chain joins TRBV12-3 or TRBV12-4 to TRBJ1-6, with TRBD1 matching 9 bases. V lost 6 bases, J lost 9 bases, and 6 bases stayed unmatched. The CDR3 runs to 14 residues. CDR3 sequence (DNA): TGTGCCAGCAGGGGGGACAGGGACGGTTCACCCCTCCACTTT. This gives the protein CASRGDRDGSPLHF.

This chain links TRBV6-2 or TRBV6-3 with TRBJ2-3; 8 bases fit TRBD1. Germline assignment: CDR1 MNHEY and CDR2 SVGEGT. With 6 bases clipped from V and 0 bases from J, the junction kept 5 bases outside the gene matches. This CDR3 has 15 amino acids. In nucleotides, the CDR3 is TGTGCCAGCAGACGGACAGGGCTCAGCACAGATACGCAGTATTTT. It yields the protein CASRRTGLSTDTQYF.

This clonotype was recorded at least ten times. The chain links TRBV29-1 to TRBJ2-1, with D uncertain. The length of the CDR3 is 10 residues. The V gene lost 7 bases and the J gene lost 10 bases, with 11 bases spanning the gap. Looked up from germline, CDR1 is SQVTM and CDR2 is ANQGSEA. The CDR3: CSGIRREQFF. The CDR3 coding sequence is TGCAGCGGTATTCGTCGGGAGCAGTTCTTC.

In its sample, this clonotype was seen many times. The CDR3 bases are TGTGCCAGCAGCGAGGGGAACACCGGGGAGCTGTTTTTT. This sequence encodes CASSEGNTGELFF. The chain links TRBV5-6 to TRBJ2-2, with D possibly TRBD2 on 5 matching bases. This CDR3 is built from 13 residues. V dropped 4 bases and J dropped 1 base, with 5 bases sitting between them. Germline CDR1 and CDR2: SGHDT and YYEEEE.

This clonotype was seen ten or more times. This chain connects TRBV20-1 to TRBJ2-7, with a weak D call TRBD2 (6 bases). Germline-derived CDR1 and CDR2 are DFQATT and SNEGSKA (reference sequence). The V gene lost 0 bases and the J gene lost 2 bases, with 14 bases spanning the gap. The CDR3 contains 15 residues. CDR3 in amino acids: CSARDPLAAAYEQYF. The CDR3 region has the DNA TGCAGTGCTAGAGATCCACTAGCAGCGGCCTACGAGCAGTACTTC.

This clonotype was detected ten times or more. The chain employs TRBV5-5 and TRBJ1-1; the D gene is possibly TRBD1 (5 bases). Germline V lookup: CDR1 SGHKS, CDR2 YYEKEE (reference sequence). This CDR3 has 12 amino acids. The germline V and J ends were trimmed by 5 bases and 5 bases, with 10 bases remaining between them. CDR3 loop: CASRYRLTEAFF. CDR3 nucleotides: TGTGCCAGCAGATACAGGTTGACTGAAGCTTTCTTT. Full variable domain (remainder filled in from reference TRBV5-5 and TRBJ1-1): DAGVTQSPTHLIKTRGQQVTLRCSPISGHKSVSWYQQVLGQGPQFIFQYYEKEERGRGNFPDRFSARQFPNYSSELNVNALLLGDSALYLCASRYRLTEAFFGQGTRLTVV.

This clonotype has a single count. J is TRBJ2-7 and V is TRBV5-1; 7 bases match TRBD2. The junction had 12 bases not matched to a gene; V was cut back by 7 bases and J by 2 bases. CDR1 is SGHRS and CDR2 is YFSETQ in the germline V gene. The CDR3 runs to 15 residues. This chain's CDR3 is CASFEGSGAPYEQYF. CDR3 sequence (DNA): TGCGCCAGCTTTGAGGGGAGCGGGGCCCCCTACGAGCAGTACTTC.